The clone carrying this TCR beta chain came up once. The antigen is undetermined. Terminally differentiated effector memory CD45RA+ cells were left out of the naive CD8 fraction, which was CD45RO-negative and positively selected for CCR7. This specimen belongs to a study of shared clonotypes between healthy human individuals. Study-wide results and limits: Sorted-subset sequencing was shown by rarefaction to be incomplete despite large depth.

The germline gives CDR1 MGHRA, CDR2 YSYEKL. The length of the CDR3 is 12 residues. Trimming took 3 bases from V and 2 from J, leaving 5 bases between them. The data were produced by immunoSEQ multiplex PCR, yet TCRdb's version contains in-frame clones alone and is incomplete. This table holds 2 million or so clones, around 96% found once. The rearrangement links TRBV4-1 to TRBJ2-7; D remains unclear. The TCR was taken from a man aged 18 to 29 in good health. The source material was naive CD8+ T cells sorted from blood. The CDR3 coding sequence is TGCGCCAGCAGCCATGACACCTACGAGCAGTACTTC. This gives the protein CASSHDTYEQYF.